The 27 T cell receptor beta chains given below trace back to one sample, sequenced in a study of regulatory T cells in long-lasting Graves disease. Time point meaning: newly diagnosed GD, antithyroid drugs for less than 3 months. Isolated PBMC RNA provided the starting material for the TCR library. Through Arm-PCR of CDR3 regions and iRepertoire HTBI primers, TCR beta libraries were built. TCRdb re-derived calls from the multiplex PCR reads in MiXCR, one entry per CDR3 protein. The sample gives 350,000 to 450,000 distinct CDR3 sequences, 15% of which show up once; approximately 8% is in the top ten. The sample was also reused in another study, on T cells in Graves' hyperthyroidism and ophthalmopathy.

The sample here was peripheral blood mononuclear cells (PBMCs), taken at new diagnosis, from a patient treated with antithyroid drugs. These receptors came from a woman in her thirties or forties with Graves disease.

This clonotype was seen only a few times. For the CDR3, the DNA is TGTGCCAGCAGCGCCGGACAGGGTGCGAGTACTGAAGCTTTCTTT. As protein: CASSAGQGASTEAFF. The rearrangement uses TRBV7-9 and TRBJ1-1; 8 bases line up with TRBD1. Per the germline V gene, CDR1 is SEHNR and CDR2 is FQNEAQ (reference sequence). The CDR3 spans 15 residues. Unmatched junction bases numbered 10, after V lost 5 bases and J lost 5 bases. Variable domain in full (rest from reference TRBV7-9 and TRBJ1-1): DTGVSQNPRHKITKRGQNVTFRCDPISEHNRLYWYRQTLGQGPEFLTYFQNEAQLEKSRLLSDRFSAERPKGSFSTLEIQRTEQGDSAMYLCASSAGQGASTEAFFGQGTRLTVV.

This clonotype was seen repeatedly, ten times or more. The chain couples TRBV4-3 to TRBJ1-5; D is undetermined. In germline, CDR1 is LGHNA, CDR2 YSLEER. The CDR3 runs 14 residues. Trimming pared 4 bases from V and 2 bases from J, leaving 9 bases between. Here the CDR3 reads CASSRSSGNQPQHF. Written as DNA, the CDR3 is TGCGCCAGCAGCCGGAGCAGCGGCAATCAGCCCCAGCATTTT.

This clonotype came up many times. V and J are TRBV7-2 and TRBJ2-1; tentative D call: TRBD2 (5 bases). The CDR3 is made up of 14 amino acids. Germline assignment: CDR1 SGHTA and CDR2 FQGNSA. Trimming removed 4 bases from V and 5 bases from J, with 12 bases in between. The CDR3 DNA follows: TGTGCCAGCAGCTCGGCTAGCACTAACAATGAGCAGTTCTTC. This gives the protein CASSSASTNNEQFF.

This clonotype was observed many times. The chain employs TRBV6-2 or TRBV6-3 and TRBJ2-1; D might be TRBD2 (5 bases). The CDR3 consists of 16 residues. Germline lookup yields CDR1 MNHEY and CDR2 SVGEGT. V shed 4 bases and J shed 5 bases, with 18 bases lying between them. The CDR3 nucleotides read TGTGCCAGCAGTTCACGGGGTCGCCCGAACGACAATGAGCAGTTCTTC. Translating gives CASSSRGRPNDNEQFF.

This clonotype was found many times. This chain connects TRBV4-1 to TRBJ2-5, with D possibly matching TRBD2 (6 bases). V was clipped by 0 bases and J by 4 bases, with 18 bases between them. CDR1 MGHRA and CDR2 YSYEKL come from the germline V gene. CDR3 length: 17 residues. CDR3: CASSQDGGGVVRETQYF. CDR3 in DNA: TGCGCCAGCAGCCAAGACGGGGGTGGAGTCGTTCGAGAGACCCAGTACTTC.

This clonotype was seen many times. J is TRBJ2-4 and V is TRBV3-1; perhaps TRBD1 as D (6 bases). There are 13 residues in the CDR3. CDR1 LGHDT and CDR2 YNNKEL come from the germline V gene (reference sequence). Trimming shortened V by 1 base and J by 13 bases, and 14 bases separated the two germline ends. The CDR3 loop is CASSQGTMGQQYF. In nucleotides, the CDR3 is TGTGCCAGCAGCCAAGGAACCATGGGACAACAGTACTTC. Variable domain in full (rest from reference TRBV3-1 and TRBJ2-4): DTAVSQTPKYLVTQMGNDKSIKCEQNLGHDTMYWYKQDSKKFLKIMFSYNNKELIINETVPNRFSPKSPDKAHLNLHINSLELGDSAVYFCASSQGTMGQQYFGAGTRLSVL.

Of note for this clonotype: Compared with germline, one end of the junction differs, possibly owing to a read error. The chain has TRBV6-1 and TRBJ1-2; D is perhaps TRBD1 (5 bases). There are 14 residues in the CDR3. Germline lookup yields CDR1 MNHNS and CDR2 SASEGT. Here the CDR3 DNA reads TGTGCCAGCAGTGACCCGACAGCTAGAGCGTTTATTGCCTTC. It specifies CASSDPTARAFIAF.

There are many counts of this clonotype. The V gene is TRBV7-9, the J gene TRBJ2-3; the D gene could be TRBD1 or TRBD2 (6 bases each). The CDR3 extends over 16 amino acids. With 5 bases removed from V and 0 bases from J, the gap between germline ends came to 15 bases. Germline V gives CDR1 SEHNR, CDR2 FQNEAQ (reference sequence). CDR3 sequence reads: CASSPRGGRSTDTQYF. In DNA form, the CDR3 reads TGTGCCAGCAGCCCACGTGGGGGGCGTAGCACAGATACGCAGTATTTT.

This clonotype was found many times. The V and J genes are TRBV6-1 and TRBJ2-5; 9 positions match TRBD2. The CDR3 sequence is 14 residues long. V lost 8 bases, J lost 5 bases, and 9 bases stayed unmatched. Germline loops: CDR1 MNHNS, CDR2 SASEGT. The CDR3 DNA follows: TGTGCCAGCTATTATAGCGGGAGCAAGGAGACCCAGTACTTC. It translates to CASYYSGSKETQYF.

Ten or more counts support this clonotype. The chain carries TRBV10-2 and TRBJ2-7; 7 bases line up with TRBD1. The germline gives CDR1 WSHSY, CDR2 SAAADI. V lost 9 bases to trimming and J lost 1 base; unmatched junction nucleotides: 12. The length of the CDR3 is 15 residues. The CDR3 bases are TGCGCCAGTTTCCCGGACAGGTATTTTTCCTACGAGCAGTACTTC. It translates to CASFPDRYFSYEQYF.

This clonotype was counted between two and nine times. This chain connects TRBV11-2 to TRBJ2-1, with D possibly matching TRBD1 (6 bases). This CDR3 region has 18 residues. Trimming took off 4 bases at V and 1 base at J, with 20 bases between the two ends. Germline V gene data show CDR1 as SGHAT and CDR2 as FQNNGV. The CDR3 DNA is TGTGCCAGCAGCTCCCAAGGTTGGGGCAGGGGATCCTACAATGAGCAGTTCTTC. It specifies CASSSQGWGRGSYNEQFF.

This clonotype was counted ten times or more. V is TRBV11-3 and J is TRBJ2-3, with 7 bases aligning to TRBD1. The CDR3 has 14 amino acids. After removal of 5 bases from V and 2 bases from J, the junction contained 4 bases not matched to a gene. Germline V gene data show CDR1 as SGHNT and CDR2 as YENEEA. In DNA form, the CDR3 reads TGTGCCAGCAGCCTGACAGGGCCCACAGATACGCAGTATTTT. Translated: CASSLTGPTDTQYF.

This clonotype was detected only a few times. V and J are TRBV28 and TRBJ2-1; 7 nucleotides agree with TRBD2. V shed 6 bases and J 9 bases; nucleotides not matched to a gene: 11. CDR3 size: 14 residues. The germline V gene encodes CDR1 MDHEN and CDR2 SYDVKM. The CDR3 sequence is CASRRWTSGGEQFF. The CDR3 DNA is TGTGCCAGCAGAAGATGGACTAGTGGGGGTGAGCAGTTCTTC.

CDR3 DNA: TGTGCCAGCAGTGAACCTAGCGGGACCTCGAACACCGGGGAGCTGTTTTTT. Translating gives CASSEPSGTSNTGELFF. The chain is built from TRBV2 and TRBJ2-2; 9 nucleotides align to TRBD2. The germline gives CDR1 SNHLY, CDR2 FYNNEI. The CDR3 contains 17 residues. J was trimmed by 0 bases and V by 2 bases; bases with no gene match: 4.

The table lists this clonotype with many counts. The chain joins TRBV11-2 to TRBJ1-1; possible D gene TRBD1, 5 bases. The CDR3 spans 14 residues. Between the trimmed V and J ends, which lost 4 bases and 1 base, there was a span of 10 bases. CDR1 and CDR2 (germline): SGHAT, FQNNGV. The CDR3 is CASSSRGRNTEAFF. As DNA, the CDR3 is TGTGCCAGCAGCTCGCGGGGCCGGAACACTGAAGCTTTCTTT. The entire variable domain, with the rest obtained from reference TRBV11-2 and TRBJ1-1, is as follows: EAGVAQSPRYKIIEKRQSVAFWCNPISGHATLYWYQQILGQGPKLLIQFQNNGVVDDSQLPKDRFSAERLKGVDSTLKIQPAKLEDSAVYLCASSSRGRNTEAFFGQGTRLTVV.

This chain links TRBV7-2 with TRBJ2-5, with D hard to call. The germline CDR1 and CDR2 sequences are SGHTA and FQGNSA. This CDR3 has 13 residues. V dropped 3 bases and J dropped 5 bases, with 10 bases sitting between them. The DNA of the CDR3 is TGTGCCAGCAGCTTTGCCGGGTTGGAGACCCAGTACTTC. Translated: CASSFAGLETQYF.

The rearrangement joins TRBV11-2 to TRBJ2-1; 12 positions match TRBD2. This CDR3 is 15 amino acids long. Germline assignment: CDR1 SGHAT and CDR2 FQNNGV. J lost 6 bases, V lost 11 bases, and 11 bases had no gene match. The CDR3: CAWGLAGGSSNEQFF. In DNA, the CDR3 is TGTGCCTGGGGTCTAGCGGGAGGGTCGAGCAATGAGCAGTTCTTC.

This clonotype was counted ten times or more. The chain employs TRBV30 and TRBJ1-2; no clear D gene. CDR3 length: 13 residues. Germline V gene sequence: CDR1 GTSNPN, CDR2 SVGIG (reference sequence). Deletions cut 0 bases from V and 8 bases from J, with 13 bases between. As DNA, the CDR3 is TGTGCCTGGAGTGTACCCCTAACCTTGGGCTACACCTTC. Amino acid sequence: CAWSVPLTLGYTF.

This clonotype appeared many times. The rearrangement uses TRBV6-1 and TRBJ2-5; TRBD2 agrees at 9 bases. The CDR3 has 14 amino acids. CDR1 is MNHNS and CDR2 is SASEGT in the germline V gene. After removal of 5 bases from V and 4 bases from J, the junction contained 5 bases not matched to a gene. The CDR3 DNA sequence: TGTGCCAGCAGTATTGGGACTAGCACAGAGACCCAGTACTTC. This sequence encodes CASSIGTSTETQYF.

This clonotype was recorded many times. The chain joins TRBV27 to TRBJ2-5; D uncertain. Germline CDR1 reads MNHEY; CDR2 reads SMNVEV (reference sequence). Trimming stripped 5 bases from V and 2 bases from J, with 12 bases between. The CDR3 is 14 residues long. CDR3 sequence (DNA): TGTGCCAGCAGTCCCCTGGTGGGACAAGAGACCCAGTACTTC. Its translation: CASSPLVGQETQYF.

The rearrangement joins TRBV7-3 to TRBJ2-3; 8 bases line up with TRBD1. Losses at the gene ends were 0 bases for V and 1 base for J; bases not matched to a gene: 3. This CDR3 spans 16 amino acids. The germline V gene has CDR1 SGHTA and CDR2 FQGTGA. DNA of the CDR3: TGTGCCAGCAGCTTAACGCCGGGACAGGGCACAGATACGCAGTATTTT. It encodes CASSLTPGQGTDTQYF.

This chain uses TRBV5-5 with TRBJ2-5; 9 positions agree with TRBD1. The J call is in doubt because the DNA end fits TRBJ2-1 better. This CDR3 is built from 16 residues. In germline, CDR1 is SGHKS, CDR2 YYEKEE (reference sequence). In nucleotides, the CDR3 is TGTGCCAGCAGCTACTACAGGGGGCGAATGGGAGATGAGCAGTTCTTC. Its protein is CASSYYRGRMGDEQFF.

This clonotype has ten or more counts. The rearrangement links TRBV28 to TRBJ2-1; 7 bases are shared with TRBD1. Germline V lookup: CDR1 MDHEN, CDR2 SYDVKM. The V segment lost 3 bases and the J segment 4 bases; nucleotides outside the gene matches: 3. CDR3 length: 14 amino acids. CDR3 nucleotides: TGTGCCAGCAGTTTCCCGGGACAGTACAATGAGCAGTTCTTC. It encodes CASSFPGQYNEQFF.

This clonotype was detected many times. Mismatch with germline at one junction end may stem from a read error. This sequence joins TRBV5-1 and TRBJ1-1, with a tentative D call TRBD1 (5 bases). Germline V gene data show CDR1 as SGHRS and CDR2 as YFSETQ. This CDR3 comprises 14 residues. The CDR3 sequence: CASSLGLQNTEAFF. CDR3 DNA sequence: TGTGCCAGCAGCTTGGGACTCCAGAACACTGAAGCTTTCTTT. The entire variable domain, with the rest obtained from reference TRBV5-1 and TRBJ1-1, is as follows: KAGVTQTPRYLIKTRGQQVTLSCSPISGHRSVSWYQQTPGQGLQFLFEYFSETQRNKGNFPGRFSGRQFSNSRSEMNVSTLELGDSALYLCASSLGLQNTEAFFGQGTRLTVV.

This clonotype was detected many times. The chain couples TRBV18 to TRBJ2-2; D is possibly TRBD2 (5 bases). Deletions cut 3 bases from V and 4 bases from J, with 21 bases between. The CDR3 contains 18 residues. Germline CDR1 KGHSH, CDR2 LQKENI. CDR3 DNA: TGTGCCAGCTCACCCAGGACCCAAGGGAGTGGCTCCACCGGGGAGCTGTTTTTT. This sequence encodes CASSPRTQGSGSTGELFF.

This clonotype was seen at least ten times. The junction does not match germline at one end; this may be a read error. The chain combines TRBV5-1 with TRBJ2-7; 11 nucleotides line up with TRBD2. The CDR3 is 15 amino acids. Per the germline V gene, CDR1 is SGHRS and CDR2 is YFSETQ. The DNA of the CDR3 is TGTGCCAGCAGCGCCGGGACTAGCGGCCCCTACGAGCAGTACTTC. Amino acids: CASSAGTSGPYEQYF.

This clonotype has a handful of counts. This CDR3 reads CSVESVNYGYTF. CDR3 sequence (DNA): TGCAGCGTTGAATCTGTTAACTATGGCTACACCTTC. The chain carries TRBV29-1 and TRBJ1-2; no firm D call. Deletions cut 2 bases from V and 1 base from J, with 5 bases between. This CDR3 spans 12 amino acids. Germline-derived CDR1 and CDR2 are SQVTM and ANQGSEA.